This T cell receptor (beta chain) was documented in a study of blood T cell repertoires in COVID-19 (dated by TCRdb to the early 2020s). Background for the entire study: The collaborator samples originated in the United States, Italy and Spain and spanned the acute and convalescent phases of COVID-19. The material from the prospective study consisted of cDNA or gDNA derived from T cells, B-cell-depleted T cells, or PBMCs. Deeply sampled blood TCRbeta repertoires from subjects exposed to, actively infected with, or recovered from COVID-19 were included in the dataset. The repertoires were released in a freely available public database meant as a resource for research on the immune response to SARS-CoV-2. Samples came from the ongoing ImmuneRACE study (first 160 participants) plus 1,254 subjects from 6 global collaborators. The sample metadata nearly always contained a de-identified subject ID, COVID-19 status, age in years and sex. Where HLA class I and class II types were available, the types were taken from metadata supplied by the sample provider, not from assay-based typing. What the research found in general, with its limitations: Clinical and demographic metadata were provided uncurated, with the amount varying by source and participant.

The immunoSEQ Assay, a bias-controlled multiplex PCR, was used to amplify TCRbeta CDR3 regions from genomic DNA. The original pipeline was this. Nucleated cell counts per sample were estimated from amplification of reference gene primers within the assay. Sequence reads were collapsed and filtered to measure the absolute abundance of every unique TCRbeta CDR3 rearrangement. For each sample, productive Simpson clonality was calculated as the square root of Simpson's diversity index across productive rearrangements. Drawn from immuneACCESS, this table holds only the in-frame rearrangements with V and J called that TCRdb kept. Clones are partly lost; checked studies trace under half to an unresolved V gene and leave the rest unexplained. That table gives V, J and clone size, and the DNA gave D and trimming. The sample table holds 250,000 to 350,000 clones, of which roughly nine tenths were seen once. The leading ten clones occupy 2.2% of the sample.

V is trimmed back by 6 bases and J by 3 bases, and the junction contains 6 bases that no gene match accounts for. Measured from the cysteine to the phenylalanine, the CDR3 is 14 residues long. The sequence is cut down to CDR3 DNA, 42 bases in frame from base 1. Via the germline V gene (reference sequence), CDR1 is LNHDA and CDR2 SQIVND. One collaborating source in Seattle enrolled patients during active infection and followed them longitudinally through the course of disease. Whole blood was collected in K2EDTA tubes by collaborating institutions according to the institutions' own protocols. Collaborator samples were shipped for TCRbeta analysis as frozen whole blood, isolated PBMCs, or DNA extracted from either sample type. For this clone: This receptor's antigen is unknown. Qualities for individual bases were not recorded, and no much larger clone is one base off.

The sequence joins TRBV19 to TRBJ2-7; 9 nucleotides in the junction match TRBD1. The sample consisted of peripheral blood. The sequence was obtained from a woman aged 25 to 45 with COVID-19, enrolled during active disease. The CDR3: CASSFGTGNYEQYF. The nucleotide sequence reads TGTGCCAGTAGCTTCGGGACAGGGAACTACGAGCAGTACTTC.